These 9 T cell receptor beta chains share one sample of origin, sequenced in a study of T cells in Graves' hyperthyroidism and ophthalmopathy. RNA transcripts were the template for amplifying TCR beta CDR3 regions. During a first-round RT-PCR of the TCR CDR3, the HTBI primer set was used. TCRdb used MiXCR to reprocess the multiplex PCR reads, holding one entry per CDR3 protein. The sample includes a few hundred thousand distinct CDR3 sequences, about 12% of them seen just once. Source material: blood. The receptors here all came from a woman between 18 and 29 years old with Graves' hyperthyroidism.

This clonotype came up a few times. The rearrangement joins TRBV10-3 to TRBJ2-6; TRBD1 is a possible D gene (5 bases). This CDR3 is built from 13 residues. Germline V gives CDR1 ENHRY, CDR2 SYGVKD. Trimming stripped 7 bases from V and 4 bases from J, with 8 bases between. As DNA, the CDR3 is TGTGCCATCAAAGGGGCGGGGGCCAACGTCCTGACTTTC. Amino acids: CAIKGAGANVLTF.

This clonotype appeared many times. V is TRBV20-1 and J is TRBJ1-5; D remains ambiguous. Germline V gene lookup returns CDR1 DFQATT and CDR2 SNEGSKA (reference sequence). V was shortened by 0 bases and J by 1 base, with 1 base between the two germline ends. The CDR3 extends over 12 amino acids. CDR3: CSARESNQPQHF. The CDR3 bases are TGCAGTGCTAGAGAGAGCAATCAGCCCCAGCATTTT.

The chain is built from TRBV6-1 and TRBJ1-3; perhaps TRBD1 as D (5 bases). Germline values: CDR1 MNHNS, CDR2 SASEGT. V lost 6 bases, J lost 3 bases, and 18 bases lay in between. CDR3 length: 16 residues. Here the CDR3 DNA reads TGTGCCAGCAGGCCCTTATCCACAGGCTTTGGAAACACCATATATTTT. Its translation is CASRPLSTGFGNTIYF.

The chain has TRBV10-3 and TRBJ2-4, with a possible D match to TRBD2 (6 bases). Germline V gene sequence: CDR1 ENHRY, CDR2 SYGVKD. The V end was cut by 11 bases, the J end by 6 bases, with 23 bases between. The CDR3 extends over 15 amino acids. In nucleotides, the CDR3 is TGTGCCGCCTCCGGGACTCGCAACACGATAAACATTCAGTACTTC. Its protein product is CAASGTRNTINIQYF.

This clonotype was observed a single time. The chain uses TRBV5-1 and TRBJ1-3; D uncertain. The CDR3 extends over 16 amino acids. V lost 0 bases to trimming and J lost 0 bases, with 10 bases between them. The germline CDR1 and CDR2 sequences are SGHRS and YFSETQ. The CDR3 nucleotides read TGCGCCAGCAGCTTGGCTGGGATTGACTCTGGAAACACCATATATTTT. Residues: CASSLAGIDSGNTIYF. Full variable domain (remainder filled in from reference TRBV5-1 and TRBJ1-3): KAGVTQTPRYLIKTRGQQVTLSCSPISGHRSVSWYQQTPGQGLQFLFEYFSETQRNKGNFPGRFSGRQFSNSRSEMNVSTLELGDSALYLCASSLAGIDSGNTIYFGEGSWLTVV.

The sample holds a few counts of this clonotype. This chain joins TRBV9 and TRBJ2-5, with D perhaps matching TRBD2 (6 bases). Trimming took off 2 bases at V and 5 bases at J, with 16 bases between the two ends. The CDR3 runs 15 residues. Germline lookup yields CDR1 SGDLS and CDR2 YYNGEE. In DNA form, the CDR3 reads TGTGCCAGCAGCGTGAGTCCGGGGGATGGTGAGACCCAGTACTTC. Translating it yields CASSVSPGDGETQYF.

This clonotype was observed many times. The chain has TRBV20-1 and TRBJ1-6; tentative D call: TRBD1 (5 bases). V dropped 0 bases and J dropped 2 bases, with 17 bases sitting between them. CDR3 length: 18 residues. CDR1 and CDR2 (germline): DFQATT, SNEGSKA (reference sequence). CDR3 protein: CSARDGQGGGTYNSPLHF. CDR3 bases: TGCAGTGCTAGAGATGGGCAGGGCGGTGGAACCTATAATTCACCCCTCCACTTT.

The chain joins TRBV7-9 to TRBJ2-5; TRBD1 aligns across 8 bases. This CDR3 contains 15 residues. Germline CDR1 and CDR2: SEHNR and FQNEAQ (reference sequence). The V segment lost 5 bases and the J segment 4 bases; nucleotides outside the gene matches: 9. The CDR3 loop reads CASSPGQGSGETQYF. In DNA, the CDR3 is TGTGCCAGCAGCCCCGGACAGGGAAGTGGAGAGACCCAGTACTTC.

This chain joins TRBV6-1 and TRBJ2-3, with D possibly being TRBD2 (5 bases). The germline CDR1 and CDR2 sequences are MNHNS and SASEGT. The CDR3 runs 15 residues. V lost 3 bases and J lost 5, with 15 bases in between. CDR3 coding DNA: TGTGCCAGCAGTGAGGGTCTAGCAAGTTTAGATACGCAGTATTTT. This encodes CASSEGLASLDTQYF.